These 23 T cell receptor beta chains share one sample of origin, sequenced in a study of T-cell reconstitution after alpha-beta-depleted transplantation in children. For TCRbeta, the library was prepared with unique molecular identifiers. TCRdb itself ran the PCR reads through MiXCR, one entry per CDR3 protein. Among around 270,000 distinct CDR3 sequences listed, around 7.3% were seen once. Broader study findings: T-cell counts and diversity at one year following transplant were attributed mainly to newly produced T cells.

Their recognized antigens are unknown. Sequenced material: peripheral blood, taken 360 days after TCRalphabeta/CD19-depleted stem cell transplant. The receptors originated from a female patient between 2 and 15 years old who had a stem cell transplant for Fanconi anemia, so the T cells may come from the graft donor.

This clonotype was recorded at least ten times. The chain recombines TRBV4-1 with TRBJ1-2; no clear D. The CDR3 length is 15 residues. Trimming shortened V by 1 base and J by 4 bases, and 13 bases separated the two germline ends. The germline V gene has CDR1 MGHRA and CDR2 YSYEKL. The CDR3 DNA sequence: TGCGCCAGCAGCCAAGGGGCAGGACTAAGCTATGGCTACACCTTC. Protein sequence: CASSQGAGLSYGYTF.

This clonotype was detected only a few times. The chain links TRBV2 to TRBJ2-7, with D perhaps matching TRBD2 (6 bases). CDR3 size: 14 residues. Per germline, CDR1 SNHLY and CDR2 FYNNEI. V lost 4 bases and J 3 bases, leaving 13 bases between the germline ends. CDR3 loop: CASSAGLLLYEQYF. The CDR3 region has the DNA TGTGCCAGCAGTGCGGGACTCCTACTCTACGAGCAGTACTTC. Full variable domain (missing parts from reference TRBV2 and TRBJ2-7): EPEVTQTPSHQVTQMGQEVILRCVPISNHLYFYWYRQILGQKVEFLVSFYNNEISEKSEIFDDQFSVERPDGSNFTLKIRSTKLEDSAMYFCASSAGLLLYEQYFGPGTRLTVT.

In its sample, this clonotype was seen many times. The rearrangement uses TRBV12-3 or TRBV12-4 and TRBJ1-2; the D gene is possibly TRBD1 (5 bases). This CDR3 spans 15 amino acids. V gave up 5 bases and J gave up 4 bases, with 17 bases separating them. CDR3 sequence: CASSGDSWTIYGYTF. In DNA form, the CDR3 reads TGTGCCAGCAGTGGCGACAGCTGGACTATCTATGGCTACACCTTC.

V gene TRBV7-3 combines with J gene TRBJ2-4; 8 bases are shared with TRBD1. The CDR3 is made up of 16 amino acids. In germline, CDR1 is SGHTA, CDR2 FQGTGA. Germline trimming cut 5 bases from V and 2 bases from J; bases unmatched to any gene: 8. CDR3 residues: CASSPGQGGSKNIQYF. CDR3 sequence (DNA): TGTGCCAGCAGCCCAGGACAGGGTGGATCCAAAAACATTCAGTACTTC.

This clonotype was picked up many times. This rearrangement joins TRBV12-3 or TRBV12-4 to TRBJ1-1, with D possibly TRBD1 on 6 matching bases. There are 13 residues in the CDR3. The V end lost 1 base, the J end lost 8 bases, and 11 bases lay between the germline ends. DNA of the CDR3: TGTGCCAGCAGTTTAGAACAGGGCTTAGAAGCTTTCTTT. Translation: CASSLEQGLEAFF.

This clonotype showed up many times. J is TRBJ2-3 and V is TRBV29-1; possible D gene TRBD2, 7 bases. The V end lost 7 bases, the J end lost 6 bases, and 17 bases lay between the germline ends. The CDR3 totals 13 residues. CDR1 is SQVTM, CDR2 ANQGSEA, per germline. The CDR3 DNA reads as TGCAGCGCCGAATTGGGGGGGCGGGATACGCAGTATTTT. Translated, it gives CSAELGGRDTQYF.

Many counts were recorded for this clonotype. This sequence joins TRBV12-3 or TRBV12-4 and TRBJ2-5; 7 bases align to TRBD2. The CDR3 spans 13 residues. After removal of 11 bases from V and 2 bases from J, the junction contained 8 bases not matched to a gene. CDR3 in amino acids: CAGPRDYQETQYF. In nucleotides, the CDR3 is TGTGCCGGCCCCCGGGACTATCAAGAGACCCAGTACTTC.

The chain joins TRBV18 to TRBJ1-4; TRBD1 aligns across 8 bases. V lost 2 bases, J lost 8 bases, and 7 bases stayed unmatched. This CDR3 spans 15 amino acids. CDR1 is KGHSH and CDR2 is LQKENI in the germline V gene. CDR3 bases: TGTGCCAGCTCACCAGGACAGGGTCCGGCGGAAAAACTGTTTTTT. Protein sequence: CASSPGQGPAEKLFF.

This clonotype was counted many times. The rearrangement joins TRBV20-1 to TRBJ1-4; unclear D gene. Per the germline V gene, CDR1 is DFQATT and CDR2 is SNEGSKA (reference sequence). The ends were cut back, 5 bases at V and 8 bases at J, with 21 bases in the middle. The CDR3 runs to 15 residues. The chain's CDR3 is CSALPSGSLGEKLFF. In nucleotides, the CDR3 is TGCAGTGCTTTACCTTCGGGAAGCCTGGGAGAAAAACTGTTTTTT.

This clonotype has at least ten counts. V is TRBV12-3 or TRBV12-4 and J is TRBJ1-4; no firm D call. Trimming left V 7 bases short and J 5 bases short, with 17 bases between. This CDR3 comprises 15 residues. CDR3 sequence reads: CASNQAGVLNEKLFF. The CDR3 DNA reads as TGTGCCAGCAACCAAGCCGGGGTATTGAATGAAAAACTGTTTTTT.

A few counts support this clonotype. J is TRBJ2-1 and V is TRBV5-1; TRBD2 matches at 15 bases. J was trimmed by 7 bases and V by 2 bases; bases with no gene match: 7. Germline V CDR1 and CDR2: SGHRS, YFSETQ. The CDR3 totals 17 residues. The CDR3 reads CASSLLGLAGGGNEQFF. CDR3 DNA sequence: TGCGCCAGCAGCTTACTGGGACTAGCGGGGGGAGGGAATGAGCAGTTCTTC.

This chain links TRBV18 with TRBJ1-5; D is ambiguous. Germline V CDR1 and CDR2: KGHSH, LQKENI. Trimming removed 5 bases from V and 9 bases from J, with 17 bases in between. This CDR3 contains 14 residues. The CDR3 region has the DNA TGTGCCAGCTCATCGGACCTCGGTGGACGGCCCCAGCATTTT. Translating it yields CASSSDLGGRPQHF. The full variable domain, its missing parts supplied by reference TRBV18 and TRBJ1-5, is NAGVMQNPRHLVRRRGQEARLRCSPMKGHSHVYWYRQLPEEGLKFMVYLQKENIIDESGMPKERFSAEFPKEGPSILRIQQVVRGDSAAYFCASSSDLGGRPQHFGDGTRLSIL.

The chain is built from TRBV5-6 and TRBJ2-7; TRBD2 matches 8 bases. Germline V CDR1 and CDR2: SGHDT, YYEEEE. The CDR3 loop spans 16 amino acids. V shed 3 bases, J shed 4 bases, and the junction held 12 bases outside the gene matches. DNA of the CDR3: TGTGCCAGCAGCTACCGGAAGCGGGGGCTGGGGTACGAGCAGTACTTC. Translating it yields CASSYRKRGLGYEQYF.

The chain combines TRBV14 with TRBJ2-3; D remains ambiguous. Per the germline V gene, CDR1 is SGHDN and CDR2 is FVKESK. There are 12 residues in the CDR3. Trimming pared 4 bases from V and 8 bases from J, leaving 10 bases between. As DNA, the CDR3 is TGTGCCAGCAGCCCTCGGCCAGGTACGCAGTATTTT. Residues: CASSPRPGTQYF. The full variable domain, its missing parts supplied by reference TRBV14 and TRBJ2-3, is EAGVTQFPSHSVIEKGQTVTLRCDPISGHDNLYWYRRVMGKEIKFLLHFVKESKQDESGMPNNRFLAERTGGTYSTLKVQPAELEDSGVYFCASSPRPGTQYFGPGTRLTVL.

This clonotype came up many times. The genes are TRBV6-5 and TRBJ2-2; D is unclear. The length of the CDR3 is 12 residues. Germline CDR1 MNHEY, CDR2 SVGAGI. V shed 2 bases and J shed 8 bases, with 6 bases lying between them. The CDR3 bases are TGTGCCAGCAGTTACCTGCATGGGGAGCTGTTTTTT. It codes for CASSYLHGELFF.

This clonotype was counted ten times or more. The chain is built from TRBV18 and TRBJ2-5; D possibly corresponds to TRBD2 (6 bases). CDR1 KGHSH and CDR2 LQKENI come from the germline V gene. The CDR3 sequence is 13 residues long. V was clipped by 0 bases and J by 4 bases, with 6 bases between them. The CDR3 sequence: CASSPPGGETQYF. Written as DNA, the CDR3 is TGTGCCAGCTCACCACCGGGGGGAGAGACCCAGTACTTC.

Ten or more counts support this clonotype. V usage is TRBV20-1 and J usage is TRBJ1-3; unclear D gene. Trimming left V 3 bases short and J 0 bases short, with 15 bases between. Germline values: CDR1 DFQATT, CDR2 SNEGSKA (reference sequence). The CDR3 is 16 amino acids. The CDR3 DNA sequence: TGCAGTGCTAGGTCAAGAGGGCGGCTCTCTGGAAACACCATATATTTT. Translation: CSARSRGRLSGNTIYF.

This clonotype was seen repeatedly, ten times or more. V usage is TRBV10-3 and J usage is TRBJ1-6; no definite D call. CDR1 and CDR2 from the germline V gene are ENHRY and SYGVKD. V was cut by 9 bases and J by 7 bases, with 13 bases left in between. CDR3 length: 13 amino acids. CDR3 nucleotides: TGTGCCATTCGGAACGCAGAAAATTCACCCCTCCACTTT. This translates into CAIRNAENSPLHF.

This clonotype has more than one count but fewer than ten. The CDR3 region is CATSRTLSTDTQYF. DNA of the CDR3: TGTGCCACCAGCCGAACCCTTAGCACAGATACGCAGTATTTT. V usage is TRBV15 and J usage is TRBJ2-3, with unresolved D. CDR1 is LNHNV, CDR2 YYDKDF, per germline (reference sequence). V was pared by 5 bases and J by 0 bases, with 9 bases between. The length of the CDR3 is 14 residues.

In its sample, this clonotype was seen many times. The chain uses TRBV7-9 and TRBJ1-2, with D maybe TRBD1 (6 bases). The length of the CDR3 is 19 residues. Between the trimmed V and J ends, which lost 5 bases and 1 base, there was a span of 26 bases. Germline assignment: CDR1 SEHNR and CDR2 FQNEAQ (reference sequence). CDR3 loop: CASSDNLYWTEGFNYGYTF. The CDR3 DNA sequence: TGTGCCAGCAGCGACAACTTGTATTGGACAGAAGGCTTTAACTATGGCTACACCTTC.

This clonotype was detected a few times. V usage is TRBV18 and J usage is TRBJ2-3; D is ambiguous. The CDR3 runs 13 residues. Germline V gene data show CDR1 as KGHSH and CDR2 as LQKENI. Trimming removed 8 bases at V and 2 bases at J, with 11 bases between. The CDR3 DNA follows: TGTGCCAGCCTACCGAGACACACAGATACGCAGTATTTT. Protein: CASLPRHTDTQYF.

This clonotype was recorded many times. The genes are TRBV7-3 and TRBJ2-2; D ambiguous. This CDR3 comprises 12 residues. The V gene's germline CDR1 is SGHTA and CDR2 FQGTGA. V was shortened by 5 bases and J by 5 bases, with 6 bases between the two germline ends. The CDR3 DNA reads TGTGCCAGCAGCCCACGTACCGGGGAGCTGTTTTTT. It yields the protein CASSPRTGELFF. The variable domain in full, completed from reference TRBV7-3 and TRBJ2-2, reads GAGVSQTPSNKVTEKGKYVELRCDPISGHTALYWYRQSLGQGPEFLIYFQGTGAADDSGLPNDRFFAVRPEGSVSTLKIQRTERGDSAVYLCASSPRTGELFFGEGSRLTVL.

This clonotype has more than one count but fewer than ten. The chain recombines TRBV11-2 with TRBJ2-1; D unclear. Germline V gene lookup returns CDR1 SGHAT and CDR2 FQNNGV. CDR3 length: 13 residues. V shed 1 base and J shed 3 bases, with 4 bases lying between them. The CDR3 reads CASSLAHYNEQFF. The CDR3 DNA reads as TGTGCCAGCAGCTTAGCACACTACAATGAGCAGTTCTTC.